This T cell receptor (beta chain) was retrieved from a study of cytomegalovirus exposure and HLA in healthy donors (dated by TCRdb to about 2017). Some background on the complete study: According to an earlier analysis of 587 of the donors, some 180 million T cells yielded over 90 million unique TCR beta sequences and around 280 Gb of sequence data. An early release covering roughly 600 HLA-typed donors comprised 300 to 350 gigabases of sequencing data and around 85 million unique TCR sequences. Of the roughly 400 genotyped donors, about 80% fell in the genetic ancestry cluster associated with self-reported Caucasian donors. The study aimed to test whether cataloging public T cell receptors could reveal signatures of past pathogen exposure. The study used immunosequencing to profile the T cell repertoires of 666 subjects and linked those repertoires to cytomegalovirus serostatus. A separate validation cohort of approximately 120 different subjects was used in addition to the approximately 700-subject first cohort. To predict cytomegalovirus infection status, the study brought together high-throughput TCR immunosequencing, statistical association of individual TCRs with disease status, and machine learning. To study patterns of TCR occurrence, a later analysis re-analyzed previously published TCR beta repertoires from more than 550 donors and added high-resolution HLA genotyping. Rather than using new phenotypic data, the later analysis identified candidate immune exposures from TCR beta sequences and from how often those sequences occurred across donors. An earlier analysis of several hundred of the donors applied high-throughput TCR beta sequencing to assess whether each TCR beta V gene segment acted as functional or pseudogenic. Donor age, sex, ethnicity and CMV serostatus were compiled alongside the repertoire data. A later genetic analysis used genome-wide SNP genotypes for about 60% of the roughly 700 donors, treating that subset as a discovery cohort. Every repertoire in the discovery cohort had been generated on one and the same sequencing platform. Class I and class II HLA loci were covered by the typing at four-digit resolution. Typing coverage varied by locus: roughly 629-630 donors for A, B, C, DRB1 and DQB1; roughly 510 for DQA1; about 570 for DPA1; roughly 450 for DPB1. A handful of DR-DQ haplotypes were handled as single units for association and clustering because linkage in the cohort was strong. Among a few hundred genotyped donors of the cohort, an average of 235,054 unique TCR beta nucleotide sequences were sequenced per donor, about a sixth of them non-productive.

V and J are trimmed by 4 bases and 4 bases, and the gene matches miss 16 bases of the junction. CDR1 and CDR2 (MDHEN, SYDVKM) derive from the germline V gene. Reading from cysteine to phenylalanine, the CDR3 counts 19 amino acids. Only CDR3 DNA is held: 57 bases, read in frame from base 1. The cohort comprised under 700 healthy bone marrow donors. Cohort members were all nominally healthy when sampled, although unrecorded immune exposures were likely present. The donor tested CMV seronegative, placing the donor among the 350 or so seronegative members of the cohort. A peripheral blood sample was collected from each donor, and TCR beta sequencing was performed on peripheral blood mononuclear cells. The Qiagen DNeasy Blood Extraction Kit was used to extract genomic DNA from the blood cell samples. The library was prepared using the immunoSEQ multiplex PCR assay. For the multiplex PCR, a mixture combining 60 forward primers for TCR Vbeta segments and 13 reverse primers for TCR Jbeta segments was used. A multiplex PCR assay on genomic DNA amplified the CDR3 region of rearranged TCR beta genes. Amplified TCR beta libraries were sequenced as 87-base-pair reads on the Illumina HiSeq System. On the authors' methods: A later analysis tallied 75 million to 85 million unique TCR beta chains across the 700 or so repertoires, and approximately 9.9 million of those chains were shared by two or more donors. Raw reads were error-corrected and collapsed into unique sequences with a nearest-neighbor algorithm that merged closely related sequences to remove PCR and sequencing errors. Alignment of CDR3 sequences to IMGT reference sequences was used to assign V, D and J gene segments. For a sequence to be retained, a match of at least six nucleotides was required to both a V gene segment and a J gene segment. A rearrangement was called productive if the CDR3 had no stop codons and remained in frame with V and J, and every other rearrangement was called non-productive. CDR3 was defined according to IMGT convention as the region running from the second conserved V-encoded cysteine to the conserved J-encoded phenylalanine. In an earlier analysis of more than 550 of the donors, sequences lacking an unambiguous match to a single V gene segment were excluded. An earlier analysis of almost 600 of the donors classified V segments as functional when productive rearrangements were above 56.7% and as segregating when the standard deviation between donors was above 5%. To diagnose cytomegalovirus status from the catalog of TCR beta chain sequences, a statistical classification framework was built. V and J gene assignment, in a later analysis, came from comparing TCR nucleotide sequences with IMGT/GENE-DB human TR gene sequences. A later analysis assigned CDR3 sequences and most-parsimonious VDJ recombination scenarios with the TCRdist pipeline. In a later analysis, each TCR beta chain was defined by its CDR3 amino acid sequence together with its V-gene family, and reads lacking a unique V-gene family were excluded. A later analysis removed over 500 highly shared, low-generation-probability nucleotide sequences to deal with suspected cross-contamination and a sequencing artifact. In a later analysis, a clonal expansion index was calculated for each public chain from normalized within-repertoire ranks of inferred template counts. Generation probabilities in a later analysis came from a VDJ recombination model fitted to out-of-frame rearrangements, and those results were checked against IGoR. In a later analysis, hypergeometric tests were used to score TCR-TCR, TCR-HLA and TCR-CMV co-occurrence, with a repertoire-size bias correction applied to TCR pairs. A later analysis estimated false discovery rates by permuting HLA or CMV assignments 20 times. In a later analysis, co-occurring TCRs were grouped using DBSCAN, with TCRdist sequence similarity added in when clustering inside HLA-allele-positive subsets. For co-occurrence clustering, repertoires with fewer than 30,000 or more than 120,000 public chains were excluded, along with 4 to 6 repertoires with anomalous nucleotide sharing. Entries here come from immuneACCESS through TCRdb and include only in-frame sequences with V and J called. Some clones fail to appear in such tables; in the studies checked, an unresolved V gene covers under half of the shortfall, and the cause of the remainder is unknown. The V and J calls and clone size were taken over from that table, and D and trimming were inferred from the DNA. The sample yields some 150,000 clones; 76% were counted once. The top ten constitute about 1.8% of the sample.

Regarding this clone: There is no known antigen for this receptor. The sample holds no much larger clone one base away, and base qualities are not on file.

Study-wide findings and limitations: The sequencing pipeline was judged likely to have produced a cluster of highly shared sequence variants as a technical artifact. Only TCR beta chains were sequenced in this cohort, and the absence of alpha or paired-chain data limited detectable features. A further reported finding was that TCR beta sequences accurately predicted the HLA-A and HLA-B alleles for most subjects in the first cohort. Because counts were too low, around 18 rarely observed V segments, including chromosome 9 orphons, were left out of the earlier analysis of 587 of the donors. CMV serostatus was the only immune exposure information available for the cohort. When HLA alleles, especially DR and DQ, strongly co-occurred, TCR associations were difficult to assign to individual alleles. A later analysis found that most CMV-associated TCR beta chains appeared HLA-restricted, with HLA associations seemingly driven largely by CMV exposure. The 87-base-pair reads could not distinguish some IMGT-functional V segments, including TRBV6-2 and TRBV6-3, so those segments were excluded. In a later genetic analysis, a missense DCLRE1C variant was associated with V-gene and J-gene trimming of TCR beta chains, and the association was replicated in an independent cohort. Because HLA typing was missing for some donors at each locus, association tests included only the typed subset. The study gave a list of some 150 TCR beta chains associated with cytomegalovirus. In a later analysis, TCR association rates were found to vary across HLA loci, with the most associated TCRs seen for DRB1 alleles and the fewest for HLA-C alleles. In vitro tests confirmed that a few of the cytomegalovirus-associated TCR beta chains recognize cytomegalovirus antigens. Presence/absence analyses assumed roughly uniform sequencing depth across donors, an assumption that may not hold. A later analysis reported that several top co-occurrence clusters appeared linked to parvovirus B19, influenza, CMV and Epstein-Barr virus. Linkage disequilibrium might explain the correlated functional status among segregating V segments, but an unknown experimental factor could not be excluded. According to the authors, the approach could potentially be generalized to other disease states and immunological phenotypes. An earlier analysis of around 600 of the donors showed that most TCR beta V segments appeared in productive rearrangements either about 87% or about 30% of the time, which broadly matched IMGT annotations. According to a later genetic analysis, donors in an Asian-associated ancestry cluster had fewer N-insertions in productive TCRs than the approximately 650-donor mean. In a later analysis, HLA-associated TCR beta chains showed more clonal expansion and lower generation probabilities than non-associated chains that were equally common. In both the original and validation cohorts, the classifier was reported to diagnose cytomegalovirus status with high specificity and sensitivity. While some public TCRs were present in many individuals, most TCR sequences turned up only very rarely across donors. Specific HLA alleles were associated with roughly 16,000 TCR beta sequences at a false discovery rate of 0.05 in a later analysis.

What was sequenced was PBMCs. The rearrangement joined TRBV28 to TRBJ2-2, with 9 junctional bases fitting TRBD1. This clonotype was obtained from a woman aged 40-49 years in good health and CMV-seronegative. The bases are TGTGCCAGCAGTTCCCTCGACCCGGAGACAGGGGGGAGCACCGGGGAGCTGTTTTTT. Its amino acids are CASSSLDPETGGSTGELFF.